This T cell receptor (beta chain) was observed in a study of cytomegalovirus exposure and HLA in healthy donors (dated by TCRdb to the late 2010s). With regard to the full study: An earlier analysis of 587 of the donors reported 276 Gb of sequence data and 95 million to 130 million unique TCR beta sequences obtained from about 179 million T cells. In a later genetic analysis, genome-wide SNP genotypes for about three fifths of the roughly 670 donors were used, and that subset was treated as a discovery cohort. An early release that covered some 630 HLA-typed donors contained approximately 300 gigabases of sequencing data and 75 million to 100 million unique TCR sequences. On average, about 200,000 unique TCR beta nucleotide sequences were sequenced per donor among some 430 genotyped donors of the cohort, with about 19% of those sequences being non-productive. The genetic ancestry cluster associated with self-reported Caucasian donors included 65% to 90% of the 398 genotyped donors. Rather than using new phenotypic data, the later analysis identified candidate immune exposures from TCR beta sequences and from how often those sequences occurred across donors. Besides the first cohort of around 670 subjects, a separate validation cohort made up of 120 different subjects was used. To predict cytomegalovirus infection status, the study combined high-throughput TCR immunosequencing, statistical association of individual TCRs with disease status, and machine learning. A handful of DR-DQ haplotypes were handled as single units for association and clustering because linkage in the cohort was strong. In an earlier analysis of roughly 580 of the donors, high-throughput TCR beta sequencing was used to judge whether each TCR beta V gene segment behaved as functional or pseudogenic. Every repertoire in the discovery cohort had been generated on one and the same sequencing platform. Alongside the repertoire data, information on donor age, sex, ethnicity and CMV serostatus was compiled. The T cell repertoires of about 700 subjects were profiled by immunosequencing and related to cytomegalovirus serostatus. To study patterns of TCR occurrence, a later analysis re-analyzed previously published TCR beta repertoires from 600 to 750 donors and added high-resolution HLA genotyping. The study was designed to test whether signatures of past pathogen exposure could be identified by cataloging public T cell receptors. HLA typing included class I and class II loci at four-digit resolution. Typing coverage varied by locus: about 620-630 donors for A, B, C, DRB1 and DQB1; more than 500 for DQA1; more than 600 for DPA1; approximately 470 for DPB1.

The cohort comprised under 700 healthy bone marrow donors. All cohort members were sampled while nominally healthy, although unrecorded immune exposures were likely present. The donor tested CMV seropositive, placing the donor among the approximately 310 seropositive members of the cohort. Every donor gave a peripheral blood sample, and the peripheral blood mononuclear cells from that sample were used for TCR beta sequencing. Genomic DNA extraction from the blood cell samples was performed with the Qiagen DNeasy Blood Extraction Kit. The investigation overall reported the following: Because some donors lacked HLA typing at each locus, the association tests relied only on the typed subset. When HLA alleles, especially DR and DQ, strongly co-occurred, TCR associations were difficult to assign to individual alleles. Specific HLA alleles were associated with 15,000 to 20,000 TCR beta sequences at a false discovery rate of 0.05 in a later analysis. A further reported finding was that TCR beta sequences accurately predicted the HLA-A and HLA-B alleles for most subjects in the first cohort. In a later genetic analysis, fewer N-insertions in productive TCRs were reported among donors in an Asian-associated ancestry cluster than the roughly 700-donor mean. Because counts were too low, seventeen rarely observed V segments, including chromosome 9 orphons, were excluded from the earlier analysis of several hundred of the donors. A total of about 150 TCR beta chains were listed by the study as associated with cytomegalovirus. Roughly uniform sequencing depth across donors was assumed in presence/absence analyses, although this assumption may not hold. In an earlier analysis of 587 of the donors, most TCR beta V segments appeared in productive rearrangements about 90% or about 30% of the time, broadly matching IMGT annotations. Compared with equally common non-associated chains, HLA-associated TCR beta chains in a later analysis were more clonally expanded and had lower generation probabilities. CMV serostatus was the only immune exposure information available for the cohort. In a later analysis, the rate of TCR association differed among HLA loci, with DRB1 alleles having the most associated TCRs and HLA-C alleles having the fewest. In a later genetic analysis, a missense DCLRE1C variant was associated with V-gene and J-gene trimming of TCR beta chains, and the association was replicated in an independent cohort. The classifier was reported to diagnose cytomegalovirus status with high specificity and sensitivity in both the original cohort and the validation cohort. A cluster of highly shared sequence variants was judged likely to represent a technical artifact of the sequencing pipeline. The authors suggested that the approach could potentially be extended to other disease states and immunological phenotypes. According to a later analysis, most CMV-associated TCR beta chains appeared to be HLA-restricted, and the HLA associations seemed to be driven largely by CMV exposure. In vitro tests confirmed that a few of the cytomegalovirus-associated TCR beta chains recognize cytomegalovirus antigens. Across donors, most TCR sequences were observed very rarely, whereas some public TCRs were present in many individuals. The cohort was sequenced for TCR beta chains only, and without alpha or paired-chain data the features that could be detected were limited. Correlated functional status among segregating V segments might reflect linkage disequilibrium, but an unknown experimental factor could not be ruled out. According to a later analysis, parvovirus B19, influenza, CMV and Epstein-Barr virus appeared linked to several top co-occurrence clusters.

The library was obtained by the immunoSEQ multiplex PCR assay. A mixture of 60 forward primers for TCR Vbeta segments and 13 reverse primers for TCR Jbeta segments was used in the multiplex PCR. A multiplex PCR assay on genomic DNA amplified the CDR3 region of rearranged TCR beta genes. The amplified TCR beta libraries were sequenced on the Illumina HiSeq System as 87-base-pair reads. The study's own analysis went as follows. Across the roughly 600 repertoires, a later analysis counted about 81 million unique TCR beta chains, roughly 11 million of which were shared by at least two donors. A nearest-neighbor algorithm error-corrected the raw reads and collapsed the reads into unique sequences, merging closely related sequences to remove PCR and sequencing errors. V, D and J gene segments were assigned by aligning CDR3 sequences to IMGT reference sequences. For a sequence to be retained, a match of at least six nucleotides was required to both a V gene segment and a J gene segment. Rearrangements were classified as productive when the CDR3 lacked stop codons and remained in frame with V and J, and all other rearrangements were classified as non-productive. CDR3 was defined by IMGT convention, running from the second conserved V-encoded cysteine to the conserved J-encoded phenylalanine. In an earlier analysis of more than 550 of the donors, sequences lacking an unambiguous match to a single V gene segment were excluded. An earlier analysis of some 500 of the donors classified V segments as functional when productive rearrangements were above 56.7% and as segregating when the standard deviation between donors was above 5%. A statistical classification framework was built for diagnosing cytomegalovirus status from the catalog of TCR beta chain sequences. In a later analysis, V and J genes were assigned by comparing TCR nucleotide sequences against IMGT/GENE-DB human TR gene sequences. A later analysis assigned CDR3 sequences and most-parsimonious VDJ recombination scenarios with the TCRdist pipeline. In a later analysis, every TCR beta chain was defined by the combination of its CDR3 amino acid sequence and its V-gene family, and reads without a unique V-gene family were dropped. In a later analysis, approximately 590 highly shared, low-generation-probability nucleotide sequences were removed to address suspected cross-contamination and a sequencing artifact. In a later analysis, a clonal expansion index for each public chain was calculated from normalized within-repertoire ranks of inferred template counts. A later analysis computed generation probabilities with a VDJ recombination model fitted to out-of-frame rearrangements, and checked the results against IGoR. In a later analysis, TCR-TCR, TCR-HLA and TCR-CMV co-occurrence was scored with hypergeometric tests, and a repertoire-size bias correction was applied to TCR pairs. False discovery rates were estimated in a later analysis by permuting HLA or CMV assignments 20 times. In a later analysis, co-occurring TCRs were grouped with DBSCAN, and TCRdist sequence similarity was added when clustering was performed within HLA-allele-positive subsets. Repertoires with fewer than 30,000 or more than 120,000 public chains were left out of co-occurrence clustering, as were several repertoires with anomalous nucleotide sharing. The immuneACCESS repertoire file appears here via TCRdb, limited to in-frame rearrangements. These files lack a portion of the clones; in checked studies, under half of the deficit traces to unresolved V genes, and the cause of the others is not known. V, J and clone size derive from that table, while D and trimming were established from the DNA sequence. The sample table shows under 150,000 clones, and almost 85% are seen once. Approximately 1.5% of the sample is in the top ten clones.

As to this clone: Its antigen remains undetermined. Qualities for individual bases were not recorded, and no much larger clone is one base off.

The specimen sequenced was PBMCs. The source of this sequence is a man younger than 45 in good health and CMV-seropositive.

The CDR3 loop reads CASSLPTGKNTEAFF. At the DNA level, the sequence is TGCGCCAGCAGCCTTCCGACAGGAAAGAACACTGAAGCTTTCTTT. The sequence joins TRBV5-1 to TRBJ1-1; TRBD1 might be the D gene, on 6 matching bases. From a lookup of the germline V gene, CDR1 and CDR2 are SGHRS and YFSETQ. The CDR3 spans 15 residues, from the cysteine through the phenylalanine. Just the 45-base CDR3 DNA is kept, in frame starting at base 1. V and J lose 4 bases and 1 base, and a span of 14 bases separates them.